The entry that follows covers one T cell receptor beta chain sequence. Its antigen is still unknown. Data came from immunoSEQ multiplex PCR; TCRdb stores just in-frame clones and leaves some out. The table includes about 59,000 clones, 85% to 90% detected once. This entry belongs to a study of T cells in localized non-small cell lung cancer. Study results and caveats: Longer overall survival was associated with a higher density of T cells in the blood. Uninvolved adjacent lung showed peak T cell clonality, exceeding tumor. Heterogeneity within the tumor remains possible, as just one region underwent sequencing.

The clonotype originates from a woman aged 40 to 75 with stage I lung adenocarcinoma. The sequenced sample was peripheral blood, obtained before any cancer treatment.

Here the CDR3 reads CASSVSHGQSYF. CDR3 coding DNA: TGTGCCAGCAGCGTCTCCCACGGGCAGTCGTACTTC. The gene calls are TRBV5-4 and TRBJ2-7; the D is unclear. CDR3 length equals 12 residues. The germline V gene has CDR1 SGHNT and CDR2 YYREEE (reference sequence). The ends were cut back, 4 bases at V and 12 bases at J, with 17 bases in the middle.